Presented here are 14 T cell receptor beta chains from one specimen sequenced in a study of blood T cell repertoires in COVID-19. Repertoires were generated with immunoSEQ multiplex PCR, while TCRdb's copy carries only in-frame clones and drops some. The repertoire includes about 250,000 clones, just under 85% of them detected once, and about 8.1% sits in the top ten. Sample: peripheral blood. These receptors were collected from a man older than 75 with acute or convalescent COVID-19.

The rearrangement joins TRBV2 to TRBJ2-1; TRBD2 might be the D (5 bases). Germline CDR1 reads SNHLY; CDR2 reads FYNNEI. The CDR3 consists of 16 residues. Trimming removed 4 bases from V and 5 bases from J, with 18 bases in between. DNA of the CDR3: TGTGCCAGCAGTGTCAAGCTTACGGGGAAAGACAATGAGCAGTTCTTC. It translates to CASSVKLTGKDNEQFF.

The chain carries TRBV5-4 and TRBJ2-7; 11 nucleotides match TRBD1. The CDR3 totals 16 residues. V was clipped by 3 bases and J by 2 bases; unmatched bases: 7. The germline CDR1 and CDR2 sequences are SGHNT and YYREEE (reference sequence). This CDR3 is CASSSSRDRGAYEQYF. CDR3 sequence (DNA): TGTGCCAGCAGCTCCTCTCGGGACAGGGGGGCCTACGAGCAGTACTTC.

The chain is built from TRBV24-1 and TRBJ2-5; the match to TRBD1 covers 10 bases. After removal of 1 base from V and 5 bases from J, the junction contained 3 bases not matched to a gene. This CDR3 contains 15 residues. Germline V gene lookup returns CDR1 KGHDR and CDR2 SFDVKD. The CDR3 loop reads CATSDLGTGDETQYF. Here the CDR3 DNA reads TGTGCCACCAGTGATTTAGGGACAGGGGATGAGACCCAGTACTTC.

This clone appeared a single time. This chain joins TRBV5-4 and TRBJ2-4; 12 bases match TRBD2. CDR1 is SGHNT and CDR2 is YYREEE in the germline V gene (reference sequence). Unmatched junction bases numbered 7, after V lost 3 bases and J lost 6 bases. CDR3 size: 16 residues. CDR3 nucleotides: TGTGCCAGCAGCTCTAGCGGGAGGGGACAGATAAACATTCAGTACTTC. This gives the protein CASSSSGRGQINIQYF.

This clone was detected only once. J is TRBJ2-3 and V is TRBV2; TRBD1 matches 8 bases. Per the germline V gene, CDR1 is SNHLY and CDR2 is FYNNEI. Trimming cost V 6 bases and J 5 bases; bases outside gene matches: 4. The CDR3 is made up of 13 amino acids. The CDR3 coding sequence is TGTGCCAGCAGGGACAGGGACAAAGATACGCAGTATTTT. As protein: CASRDRDKDTQYF.

J is TRBJ2-5 and V is TRBV2, with 8 bases aligning to TRBD2. This CDR3 contains 16 residues. The germline CDR1 and CDR2 sequences are SNHLY and FYNNEI. V trimming: 6 bases; J trimming: 4 bases; junction bases outside the gene matches: 13. CDR3 nucleotides: TGTGCCAGCAGACAAGGGACGGGAGGGTGGCGAGAGACCCAGTACTTC. Protein product: CASRQGTGGWRETQYF.

J is TRBJ1-3 and V is TRBV7-9; 7 bases line up with TRBD1. The J segment lost 3 bases and the V segment lost 4 bases, leaving 6 bases of the junction unmatched. The germline CDR1 and CDR2 sequences are SEHNR and FQNEAQ (reference sequence). The CDR3 has 15 amino acids. The CDR3 bases are TGTGCCAGCAGCTCCAGGGGGATAGATGGAAACACCATATATTTT. The encoded protein is CASSSRGIDGNTIYF.

The gene calls are TRBV12-3 or TRBV12-4 and TRBJ1-5; D is unclear. V dropped 7 bases and J dropped 2 bases, with 9 bases sitting between them. CDR3 length equals 13 residues. This chain's CDR3 is CASMRGGNQPQHF. DNA of the CDR3: TGTGCCAGCATGCGGGGTGGCAATCAGCCCCAGCATTTT.

The chain combines TRBV5-4 with TRBJ2-7, with D maybe TRBD2 (5 bases). The V gene lost 0 bases and the J gene lost 6 bases, with 16 bases spanning the gap. This CDR3 is 15 amino acids long. CDR1 and CDR2 from the germline V gene are SGHNT and YYREEE (reference sequence). The DNA for the CDR3 is TGTGCCAGCAGCTTGGCCTCAGGTTACGAGGGCGAGCAGTACTTC. This gives the protein CASSLASGYEGEQYF.

This clone was detected a few times. The chain combines TRBV7-2 with TRBJ2-7, with no clear D. V lost 0 bases and J 2 bases, leaving 8 bases between the germline ends. CDR1 is SGHTA and CDR2 is FQGNSA in the germline V gene. This CDR3 is built from 14 residues. The CDR3 loop is CASSLALTTYEQYF. CDR3 DNA sequence: TGTGCCAGCAGCTTAGCGCTAACGACCTACGAGCAGTACTTC.

This chain links TRBV11-2 with TRBJ2-7; 8 nucleotides align to TRBD1. V was pared by 5 bases and J by 7 bases, with 13 bases of the junction left unmatched. The CDR3 runs to 15 residues. Germline lookup yields CDR1 SGHAT and CDR2 FQNNGV. The CDR3, as DNA: TGTGCCAGCAGCCCCACCTCCGGGACAGGACGGGAGCAGTACTTC. This sequence encodes CASSPTSGTGREQYF.

The chain recombines TRBV28 with TRBJ1-2; 8 positions match TRBD1. The length of the CDR3 is 14 residues. J was trimmed by 4 bases and V by 3 bases; bases with no gene match: 4. Germline CDR1 is MDHEN and CDR2 is SYDVKM. CDR3 coding DNA: TGTGCCAGCAGTTTCCCAGGGGGCTCCTATGGCTACACCTTC. Amino acid sequence: CASSFPGGSYGYTF.

Only a few counts were recorded for this clone. V and J are TRBV7-9 and TRBJ1-3; 7 bases are a match to TRBD1. CDR1 is SEHNR and CDR2 is FQNEAQ in the germline V gene (reference sequence). The CDR3 loop spans 15 amino acids. V lost 6 bases and J lost 2; bases outside the gene matches: 7. The CDR3 protein is CASRSDREPGNTIYF. DNA of the CDR3: TGTGCCAGCAGATCCGACAGGGAGCCTGGAAACACCATATATTTT.

In its sample, this clone was seen a few times. The V gene is TRBV5-6, the J gene TRBJ2-1; 7 bases are shared with TRBD2. Germline values: CDR1 SGHDT, CDR2 YYEEEE. The J segment lost 4 bases and the V segment lost 4 bases, leaving 8 bases of the junction unmatched. The CDR3 covers 15 residues. Written as DNA, the CDR3 is TGTGCCAGCAGCCTCCGGACTAGTTGGTACAATGAGCAGTTCTTC. The encoded protein is CASSLRTSWYNEQFF.